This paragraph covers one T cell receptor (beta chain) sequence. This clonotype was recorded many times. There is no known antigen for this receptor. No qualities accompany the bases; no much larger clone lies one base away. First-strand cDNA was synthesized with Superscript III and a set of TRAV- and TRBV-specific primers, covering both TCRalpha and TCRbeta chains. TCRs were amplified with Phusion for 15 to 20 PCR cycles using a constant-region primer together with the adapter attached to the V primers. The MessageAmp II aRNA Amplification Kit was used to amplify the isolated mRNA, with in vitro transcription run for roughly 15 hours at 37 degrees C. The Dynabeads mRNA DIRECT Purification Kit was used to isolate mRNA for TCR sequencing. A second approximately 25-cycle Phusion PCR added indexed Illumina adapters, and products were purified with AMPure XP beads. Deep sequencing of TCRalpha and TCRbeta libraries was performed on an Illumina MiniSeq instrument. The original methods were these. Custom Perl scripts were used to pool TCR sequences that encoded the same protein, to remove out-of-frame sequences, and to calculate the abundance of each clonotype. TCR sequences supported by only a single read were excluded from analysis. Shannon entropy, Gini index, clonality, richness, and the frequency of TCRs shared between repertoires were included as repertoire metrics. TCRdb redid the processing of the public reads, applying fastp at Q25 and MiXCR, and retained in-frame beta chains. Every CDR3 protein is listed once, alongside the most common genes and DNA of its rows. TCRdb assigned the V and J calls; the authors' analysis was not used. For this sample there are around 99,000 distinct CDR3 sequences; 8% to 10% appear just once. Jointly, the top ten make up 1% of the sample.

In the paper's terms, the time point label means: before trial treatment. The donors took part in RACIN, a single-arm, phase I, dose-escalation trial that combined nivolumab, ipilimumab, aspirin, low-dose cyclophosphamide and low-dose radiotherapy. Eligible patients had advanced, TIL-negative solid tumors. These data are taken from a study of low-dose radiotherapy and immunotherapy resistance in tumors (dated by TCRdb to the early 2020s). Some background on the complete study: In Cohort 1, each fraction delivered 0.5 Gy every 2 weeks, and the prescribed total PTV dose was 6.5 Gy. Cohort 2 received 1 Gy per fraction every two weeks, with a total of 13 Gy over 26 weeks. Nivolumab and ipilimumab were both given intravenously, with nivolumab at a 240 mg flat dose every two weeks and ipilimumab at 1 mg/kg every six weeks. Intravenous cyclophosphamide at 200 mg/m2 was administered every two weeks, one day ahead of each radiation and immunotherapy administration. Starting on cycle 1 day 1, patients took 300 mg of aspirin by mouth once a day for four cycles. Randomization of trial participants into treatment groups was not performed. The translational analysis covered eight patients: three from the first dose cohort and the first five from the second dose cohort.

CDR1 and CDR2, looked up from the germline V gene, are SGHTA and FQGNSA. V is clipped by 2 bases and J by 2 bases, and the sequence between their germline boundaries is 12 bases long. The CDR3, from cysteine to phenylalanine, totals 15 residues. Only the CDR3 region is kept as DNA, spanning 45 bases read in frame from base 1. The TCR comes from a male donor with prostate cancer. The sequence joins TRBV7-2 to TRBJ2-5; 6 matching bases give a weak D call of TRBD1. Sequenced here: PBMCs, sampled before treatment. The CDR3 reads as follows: CASSLTGTGQETQYF. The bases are TGTGCCAGCAGCTTAACAGGGACGGGACAAGAGACCCAGTACTTC.